This note documents a single T cell receptor beta chain sequence. The antigen remains unidentified. Sequencing was performed with immunoSEQ multiplex PCR; in TCRdb, only in-frame clones are kept and a portion is missing. The data contain 78,000 or so clones, more than 75% of them singletons. The germline V gene has CDR1 SGHTA and CDR2 FQGNSA. The V segment lost 6 bases and the J segment 3 bases; nucleotides outside the gene matches: 8. The CDR3 extends over 14 amino acids. The sample comes from a study of OX40 agonist ivuxolimab in advanced cancers. Overall study results and limits: Certain nonresponders additionally had low normalized T-cell clonal expansion. In general, CD8+ T cells held more expanded clones than CD4+ did, on average. Among the lowest levels of clonal expansion were found in partial responders at 0.1-3.0 mg/kg.

This sequence joins TRBV7-2 and TRBJ2-7, with TRBD1 identical over 7 bases. The receptor was isolated from an adult with an advanced solid tumor such as melanoma, head and neck, liver or kidney cancer. Sample: CD4+ or CD8+ T cells sorted from blood, taken in a trial of the OX40 agonist ivuxolimab. The CDR3 loop reads CASRDREDLYEQYF. DNA of the CDR3: TGTGCCAGCAGAGACAGGGAAGACCTCTACGAGCAGTACTTC. The full variable domain, its missing parts supplied by reference TRBV7-2 and TRBJ2-7, is GAGVSQSPSNKVTEKGKDVELRCDPISGHTALYWYRQSLGQGLEFLIYFQGNSAPDKSGLPSDRFSAERTGGSVSTLTIQRTQQEDSAVYLCASRDREDLYEQYFGPGTRLTVT.